The 26 T cell receptor beta chains reported below all come from one sample, sequenced in a study of human T cells and chemical hapten exposure. TCRdb reprocessed the RACE reads with MiXCR, giving one entry per CDR3 protein. Among some 360,000 distinct CDR3 sequences listed, around 5.5% were seen once. Time point meaning: pre-sensitization, week 0. Treatment denoted: therapeutic diphenylcyclopropenone sensitization with weekly scalp DPC. The sequenced sample was whole blood, obtained in connection with sensitization to the hapten diphenylcyclopropenone (DPC). Receptors originate from a woman between 45 and 65 years old with alopecia areata. Some clones in this sample may be carry-over from other donors' samples.

The chain couples TRBV15 to TRBJ2-1; 10 bases fit TRBD2. This CDR3 is 19 amino acids long. V was pared by 1 base and J by 2 bases, with 11 bases of the junction left unmatched. Germline-derived CDR1 and CDR2 are LNHNV and YYDKDF (reference sequence). The CDR3 protein is CATSRGQGLALSAYNEQFF. CDR3 nucleotides: TGTGCCACCAGCAGAGGGCAGGGACTAGCGTTATCAGCCTACAATGAGCAGTTCTTC.

The V and J genes are TRBV3-1 and TRBJ1-6, with a tentative D call TRBD1 (6 bases). This CDR3 contains 16 residues. V lost 0 bases and J lost 5, with 11 bases in between. Germline V CDR1 and CDR2: LGHDT, YNNKEL (reference sequence). The CDR3 is CASSQDRQVNNSPLHF. In DNA, the CDR3 is TGTGCCAGCAGCCAAGATCGACAGGTCAATAATTCACCCCTCCACTTT.

This clonotype occurred many times. The V call is TRBV14, the J call TRBJ2-5; perhaps TRBD1 as D (6 bases). The CDR3 has 15 residues. V gave up 2 bases and J gave up 4 bases, with 14 bases separating them. Germline-derived CDR1 and CDR2 are SGHDN and FVKESK. This chain's CDR3 is CASSQLPQGRETQYF. The DNA for the CDR3 is TGTGCCAGCAGCCAACTTCCCCAGGGGCGAGAGACCCAGTACTTC.

This clonotype was detected only a few times. This sequence joins TRBV12-5 and TRBJ2-1; D unclear. The germline V gene has CDR1 LGHNT and CDR2 FRNRAP. V was trimmed by 1 base and J by 0 bases, leaving 7 bases between them. The CDR3 has 15 amino acids. CDR3 sequence reads: CASGLDGGSYNEQFF. In DNA, the CDR3 is TGTGCTAGTGGTTTGGATGGCGGCTCCTACAATGAGCAGTTCTTC. Filled out from reference TRBV12-5 and TRBJ2-1, the complete variable domain reads DARVTQTPRHKVTEMGQEVTMRCQPILGHNTVFWYRQTMMQGLELLAYFRNRAPLDDSGMPKDRFSAEMPDATLATLKIQPSEPRDSAVYFCASGLDGGSYNEQFFGPGTRLTVL.

This clonotype was observed a few times. The CDR3 protein is CASSQDGLAGGASTDTQYF. In DNA, the CDR3 is TGTGCCAGCAGCCAAGATGGGCTAGCGGGGGGCGCGTCCACAGATACGCAGTATTTT. The chain is built from TRBV4-2 and TRBJ2-3; 11 positions agree with TRBD2. Germline loops: CDR1 LGHNA, CDR2 YNFKEQ. CDR3 length equals 19 residues. V shed 0 bases, J shed 2 bases, and the junction held 10 bases outside the gene matches.

The table lists this clonotype with many counts. The chain recombines TRBV28 with TRBJ1-4; 7 bases are shared with TRBD1. J lost 5 bases, V lost 4 bases, and 4 bases had no gene match. The germline gives CDR1 MDHEN, CDR2 SYDVKM. The length of the CDR3 is 14 residues. This CDR3 is CASSSGTVNEKLFF. CDR3 nucleotide sequence: TGTGCCAGCAGTTCTGGGACAGTAAATGAAAAACTGTTTTTT. The variable domain in full, with the rest retrieved from reference TRBV28 and TRBJ1-4, is DVKVTQSSRYLVKRTGEKVFLECVQDMDHENMFWYRQDPGLGLRLIYFSYDVKMKEKGDIPEGYSVSREKKERFSLILESASTNQTSMYLCASSSGTVNEKLFFGSGTQLSVL.

This clonotype occurred a few times. In DNA, the CDR3 is TGTGCCAGCAGCCAAGACGGACAGGAAAACATTCAGTACTTC. It specifies CASSQDGQENIQYF. The chain employs TRBV4-2 and TRBJ2-4; TRBD1 matches at 7 bases. The CDR3 runs 14 residues. The V gene's germline CDR1 is LGHNA and CDR2 YNFKEQ. V lost 0 bases and J lost 5; bases outside the gene matches: 1.

This clonotype was counted only a few times. The chain recombines TRBV4-1 with TRBJ1-1, with 7 bases matching TRBD1. The CDR3 spans 18 residues. The J segment lost 2 bases and the V segment lost 1 base, leaving 13 bases of the junction unmatched. Germline V lookup: CDR1 MGHRA, CDR2 YSYEKL. The CDR3 sequence: CASSQVMGLEGANTEAFF. The DNA of the CDR3 is TGCGCCAGCAGCCAAGTAATGGGTTTAGAGGGGGCCAACACTGAAGCTTTCTTT.

This clonotype was observed many times. The CDR3 loop reads CSATGEYQETQYF. The CDR3 DNA sequence: TGCAGCGCAACAGGGGAGTACCAAGAGACCCAGTACTTC. The rearrangement uses TRBV29-1 and TRBJ2-5; 7 nucleotides agree with TRBD1. Unmatched junction bases numbered 5, after V lost 7 bases and J lost 0 bases. The CDR3 contains 13 residues. Germline values: CDR1 SQVTM, CDR2 ANQGSEA. Complete variable domain (other parts from reference TRBV29-1 and TRBJ2-5): SAVISQKPSRDICQRGTSLTIQCQVDSQVTMMFWYRQQPGQSLTLIATANQGSEATYESGFVIDKFPISRPNLTFSTLTVSNMSPEDSSIYLCSATGEYQETQYFGPGTRLLVL.

This clonotype came up a few times. The chain combines TRBV5-1 with TRBJ1-1; possibly TRBD1 for D (5 bases). V was cut by 7 bases and J by 1 base, with 14 bases left in between. Germline V gene data show CDR1 as SGHRS and CDR2 as YFSETQ. This CDR3 comprises 14 residues. The CDR3 bases are TGCGCCAGCCGTTCGTCGGGGCCGAACACTGAAGCTTTCTTT. Residues: CASRSSGPNTEAFF.

This clonotype was seen at least ten times. The chain combines TRBV9 with TRBJ2-3; possibly TRBD2 for D (6 bases). V lost 0 bases and J 2 bases, leaving 13 bases between the germline ends. The CDR3 covers 16 residues. Germline V lookup: CDR1 SGDLS, CDR2 YYNGEE. CDR3 protein: CASSVAGDGHTDTQYF. CDR3 coding DNA: TGTGCCAGCAGCGTAGCGGGGGACGGGCACACAGATACGCAGTATTTT. The full variable domain, rest sourced from reference TRBV9 and TRBJ2-3, is DSGVTQTPKHLITATGQRVTLRCSPRSGDLSVYWYQQSLDQGLQFLIQYYNGEERAKGNILERFSAQQFPDLHSELNLSSLELGDSALYFCASSVAGDGHTDTQYFGPGTRLTVL.

The genes are TRBV29-1 and TRBJ2-1, with 10 bases lining up with TRBD2. This CDR3 is 15 amino acids long. Germline values: CDR1 SQVTM, CDR2 ANQGSEA. J lost 3 bases, V lost 7 bases, and 9 bases had no gene match. For the CDR3, the DNA is TGCAGCGCCCCAGACCCTAGCGGGGGCTACAATGAGCAGTTCTTC. This encodes CSAPDPSGGYNEQFF.

The chain recombines TRBV28 with TRBJ2-5; 8 nucleotides align to TRBD1. In germline, CDR1 is MDHEN, CDR2 SYDVKM. V shed 3 bases and J 3 bases; nucleotides not matched to a gene: 6. The CDR3 is 15 amino acids. This chain's CDR3 is CASSLAGGPKETQYF. In DNA form, the CDR3 reads TGTGCCAGCAGTTTGGCAGGGGGCCCTAAAGAGACCCAGTACTTC.

This clonotype has just a few counts. V usage is TRBV7-6 and J usage is TRBJ2-1; the match to TRBD2 covers 7 bases. CDR1 and CDR2 (germline): SGHVS, FNYEAQ. The CDR3 covers 15 residues. With 5 bases clipped from V and 8 bases from J, the junction kept 12 bases outside the gene matches. Written as DNA, the CDR3 is TGTGCCAGCAGCCCCCTGTGGGAGGGCGGCGATGAGCAGTTCTTC. This sequence encodes CASSPLWEGGDEQFF.

Many counts were recorded for this clonotype. The chain combines TRBV5-1 with TRBJ2-7, with D perhaps TRBD2 (5 bases). The V end was cut by 1 base, the J end by 6 bases, with 14 bases between. CDR3 length: 14 residues. Germline V gene sequence: CDR1 SGHRS, CDR2 YFSETQ. The CDR3 loop reads CASSLREDAGEQYF. DNA for the CDR3: TGCGCCAGCAGCTTGCGCGAGGATGCGGGCGAGCAGTACTTC.

The CDR3 is CASSDREKQDTQYF. DNA for the CDR3: TGTGCCAGCAGCGACAGGGAGAAGCAAGATACGCAGTATTTT. The rearrangement joins TRBV6-5 to TRBJ2-3; 7 bases fit TRBD1. Trimming took 6 bases from V and 5 from J; bases not matched to a gene: 8. The CDR3 loop spans 14 amino acids. CDR1 is MNHEY, CDR2 SVGAGI, per germline.

The chain carries TRBV11-2 and TRBJ1-5; D is undetermined. V was trimmed by 3 bases and J by 0 bases, leaving 9 bases between them. CDR1 SGHAT and CDR2 FQNNGV come from the germline V gene. This CDR3 contains 15 residues. CDR3 sequence: CASSFGLNSNQPQHF. CDR3 nucleotides: TGTGCCAGCAGCTTTGGGCTGAATAGCAATCAGCCCCAGCATTTT.

This clonotype has a count of ten or more. The rearrangement joins TRBV7-2 to TRBJ1-4; D uncertain. V shed 1 base and J shed 5 bases, with 11 bases lying between them. Germline CDR1 reads SGHTA; CDR2 reads FQGNSA. The CDR3 covers 15 residues. CDR3 bases: TGTGCCAGCAGCTTAGAATTGGGGTCGAATGAAAAACTGTTTTTT. This encodes CASSLELGSNEKLFF.

There are many counts of this clonotype. V gene TRBV28 combines with J gene TRBJ1-2; no firm D call. Germline V CDR1 and CDR2: MDHEN, SYDVKM. This CDR3 has 15 residues. Trimming took 3 bases from V and 0 from J, leaving 11 bases between them. CDR3 in DNA: TGTGCCAGCAGTTTCCGCGCAGAACCTAACTATGGCTACACCTTC. It is translated as CASSFRAEPNYGYTF.

This clonotype has a count of ten or more. This rearrangement joins TRBV6-2 or TRBV6-3 to TRBJ2-1; TRBD2 matches 11 bases. There are 15 residues in the CDR3. J gave up 6 bases and V 6 bases, and 7 bases lay outside the gene matches. The germline V gene encodes CDR1 MNHEY and CDR2 SVGEGT. The CDR3 DNA reads as TGTGCCAGCAGGGGTACTAGCGGGAGCCCCAATGAGCAGTTCTTC. This sequence encodes CASRGTSGSPNEQFF.

The genes are TRBV20-1 and TRBJ1-4; no definite D call. The CDR3 contains 15 residues. V gave up 2 bases and J gave up 2 bases, with 12 bases separating them. Germline V gene sequence: CDR1 DFQATT, CDR2 SNEGSKA (reference sequence). The CDR3 DNA reads TGCAGTGCTAGATTAGAGATCCCGACTAATGAAAAACTGTTTTTT. Its translation is CSARLEIPTNEKLFF.

This clonotype showed up many times. The V call is TRBV10-3, the J call TRBJ2-7; D assignment may be TRBD1 or TRBD2 (6 bases each). In germline, CDR1 is ENHRY, CDR2 SYGVKD. The CDR3 loop spans 14 amino acids. V lost 2 bases to trimming and J lost 5 bases, with 13 bases between them. The CDR3 region has the DNA TGTGCCATCAGTGAGCCCGAGGGGGGCCACGAGCAGTACTTC. Residues: CAISEPEGGHEQYF.

In this sample, this clonotype turned up many times. The J gene is TRBJ1-1, the V gene TRBV7-9; a possible D gene is TRBD1 (6 bases). Deletions cut 5 bases from V and 7 bases from J, with 17 bases between. The length of the CDR3 is 14 residues. Looked up from germline, CDR1 is SEHNR and CDR2 is FQNEAQ (reference sequence). CDR3 residues: CASSRGDLRNEAFF. The CDR3 nucleotides read TGTGCCAGCAGCAGGGGGGACCTAAGGAATGAAGCTTTCTTT.

This chain connects TRBV6-2 or TRBV6-3 to TRBJ2-2, with D perhaps TRBD1 (6 bases). The germline V gene has CDR1 MNHEY and CDR2 SVGEGT. V was trimmed by 4 bases and J by 1 base, leaving 13 bases between them. CDR3 length: 16 residues. The CDR3 loop is CASSSMQGWNTGELFF. As DNA, the CDR3 is TGTGCCAGCAGTTCTATGCAGGGGTGGAACACCGGGGAGCTGTTTTTT.

This clonotype showed up just a few times. J is TRBJ1-2 and V is TRBV25-1; no firm D call. The germline V gene has CDR1 MGHDK and CDR2 SYGVNS. V was clipped by 1 base and J by 13 bases, with 16 bases between them. The CDR3 is 13 amino acids. The CDR3 sequence: CASSEWSSGSSTF. The CDR3 bases are TGTGCCAGCAGTGAATGGAGTTCGGGGTCTTCCACCTTC.

The V gene is TRBV20-1, the J gene TRBJ2-3, with unresolved D. CDR3 length equals 11 residues. The V gene lost 6 bases and the J gene lost 2 bases, with 6 bases spanning the gap. CDR1 DFQATT and CDR2 SNEGSKA come from the germline V gene (reference sequence). The CDR3 region has the DNA TGCAGTGCAGGGATCACAGATACGCAGTATTTT. Translated: CSAGITDTQYF.